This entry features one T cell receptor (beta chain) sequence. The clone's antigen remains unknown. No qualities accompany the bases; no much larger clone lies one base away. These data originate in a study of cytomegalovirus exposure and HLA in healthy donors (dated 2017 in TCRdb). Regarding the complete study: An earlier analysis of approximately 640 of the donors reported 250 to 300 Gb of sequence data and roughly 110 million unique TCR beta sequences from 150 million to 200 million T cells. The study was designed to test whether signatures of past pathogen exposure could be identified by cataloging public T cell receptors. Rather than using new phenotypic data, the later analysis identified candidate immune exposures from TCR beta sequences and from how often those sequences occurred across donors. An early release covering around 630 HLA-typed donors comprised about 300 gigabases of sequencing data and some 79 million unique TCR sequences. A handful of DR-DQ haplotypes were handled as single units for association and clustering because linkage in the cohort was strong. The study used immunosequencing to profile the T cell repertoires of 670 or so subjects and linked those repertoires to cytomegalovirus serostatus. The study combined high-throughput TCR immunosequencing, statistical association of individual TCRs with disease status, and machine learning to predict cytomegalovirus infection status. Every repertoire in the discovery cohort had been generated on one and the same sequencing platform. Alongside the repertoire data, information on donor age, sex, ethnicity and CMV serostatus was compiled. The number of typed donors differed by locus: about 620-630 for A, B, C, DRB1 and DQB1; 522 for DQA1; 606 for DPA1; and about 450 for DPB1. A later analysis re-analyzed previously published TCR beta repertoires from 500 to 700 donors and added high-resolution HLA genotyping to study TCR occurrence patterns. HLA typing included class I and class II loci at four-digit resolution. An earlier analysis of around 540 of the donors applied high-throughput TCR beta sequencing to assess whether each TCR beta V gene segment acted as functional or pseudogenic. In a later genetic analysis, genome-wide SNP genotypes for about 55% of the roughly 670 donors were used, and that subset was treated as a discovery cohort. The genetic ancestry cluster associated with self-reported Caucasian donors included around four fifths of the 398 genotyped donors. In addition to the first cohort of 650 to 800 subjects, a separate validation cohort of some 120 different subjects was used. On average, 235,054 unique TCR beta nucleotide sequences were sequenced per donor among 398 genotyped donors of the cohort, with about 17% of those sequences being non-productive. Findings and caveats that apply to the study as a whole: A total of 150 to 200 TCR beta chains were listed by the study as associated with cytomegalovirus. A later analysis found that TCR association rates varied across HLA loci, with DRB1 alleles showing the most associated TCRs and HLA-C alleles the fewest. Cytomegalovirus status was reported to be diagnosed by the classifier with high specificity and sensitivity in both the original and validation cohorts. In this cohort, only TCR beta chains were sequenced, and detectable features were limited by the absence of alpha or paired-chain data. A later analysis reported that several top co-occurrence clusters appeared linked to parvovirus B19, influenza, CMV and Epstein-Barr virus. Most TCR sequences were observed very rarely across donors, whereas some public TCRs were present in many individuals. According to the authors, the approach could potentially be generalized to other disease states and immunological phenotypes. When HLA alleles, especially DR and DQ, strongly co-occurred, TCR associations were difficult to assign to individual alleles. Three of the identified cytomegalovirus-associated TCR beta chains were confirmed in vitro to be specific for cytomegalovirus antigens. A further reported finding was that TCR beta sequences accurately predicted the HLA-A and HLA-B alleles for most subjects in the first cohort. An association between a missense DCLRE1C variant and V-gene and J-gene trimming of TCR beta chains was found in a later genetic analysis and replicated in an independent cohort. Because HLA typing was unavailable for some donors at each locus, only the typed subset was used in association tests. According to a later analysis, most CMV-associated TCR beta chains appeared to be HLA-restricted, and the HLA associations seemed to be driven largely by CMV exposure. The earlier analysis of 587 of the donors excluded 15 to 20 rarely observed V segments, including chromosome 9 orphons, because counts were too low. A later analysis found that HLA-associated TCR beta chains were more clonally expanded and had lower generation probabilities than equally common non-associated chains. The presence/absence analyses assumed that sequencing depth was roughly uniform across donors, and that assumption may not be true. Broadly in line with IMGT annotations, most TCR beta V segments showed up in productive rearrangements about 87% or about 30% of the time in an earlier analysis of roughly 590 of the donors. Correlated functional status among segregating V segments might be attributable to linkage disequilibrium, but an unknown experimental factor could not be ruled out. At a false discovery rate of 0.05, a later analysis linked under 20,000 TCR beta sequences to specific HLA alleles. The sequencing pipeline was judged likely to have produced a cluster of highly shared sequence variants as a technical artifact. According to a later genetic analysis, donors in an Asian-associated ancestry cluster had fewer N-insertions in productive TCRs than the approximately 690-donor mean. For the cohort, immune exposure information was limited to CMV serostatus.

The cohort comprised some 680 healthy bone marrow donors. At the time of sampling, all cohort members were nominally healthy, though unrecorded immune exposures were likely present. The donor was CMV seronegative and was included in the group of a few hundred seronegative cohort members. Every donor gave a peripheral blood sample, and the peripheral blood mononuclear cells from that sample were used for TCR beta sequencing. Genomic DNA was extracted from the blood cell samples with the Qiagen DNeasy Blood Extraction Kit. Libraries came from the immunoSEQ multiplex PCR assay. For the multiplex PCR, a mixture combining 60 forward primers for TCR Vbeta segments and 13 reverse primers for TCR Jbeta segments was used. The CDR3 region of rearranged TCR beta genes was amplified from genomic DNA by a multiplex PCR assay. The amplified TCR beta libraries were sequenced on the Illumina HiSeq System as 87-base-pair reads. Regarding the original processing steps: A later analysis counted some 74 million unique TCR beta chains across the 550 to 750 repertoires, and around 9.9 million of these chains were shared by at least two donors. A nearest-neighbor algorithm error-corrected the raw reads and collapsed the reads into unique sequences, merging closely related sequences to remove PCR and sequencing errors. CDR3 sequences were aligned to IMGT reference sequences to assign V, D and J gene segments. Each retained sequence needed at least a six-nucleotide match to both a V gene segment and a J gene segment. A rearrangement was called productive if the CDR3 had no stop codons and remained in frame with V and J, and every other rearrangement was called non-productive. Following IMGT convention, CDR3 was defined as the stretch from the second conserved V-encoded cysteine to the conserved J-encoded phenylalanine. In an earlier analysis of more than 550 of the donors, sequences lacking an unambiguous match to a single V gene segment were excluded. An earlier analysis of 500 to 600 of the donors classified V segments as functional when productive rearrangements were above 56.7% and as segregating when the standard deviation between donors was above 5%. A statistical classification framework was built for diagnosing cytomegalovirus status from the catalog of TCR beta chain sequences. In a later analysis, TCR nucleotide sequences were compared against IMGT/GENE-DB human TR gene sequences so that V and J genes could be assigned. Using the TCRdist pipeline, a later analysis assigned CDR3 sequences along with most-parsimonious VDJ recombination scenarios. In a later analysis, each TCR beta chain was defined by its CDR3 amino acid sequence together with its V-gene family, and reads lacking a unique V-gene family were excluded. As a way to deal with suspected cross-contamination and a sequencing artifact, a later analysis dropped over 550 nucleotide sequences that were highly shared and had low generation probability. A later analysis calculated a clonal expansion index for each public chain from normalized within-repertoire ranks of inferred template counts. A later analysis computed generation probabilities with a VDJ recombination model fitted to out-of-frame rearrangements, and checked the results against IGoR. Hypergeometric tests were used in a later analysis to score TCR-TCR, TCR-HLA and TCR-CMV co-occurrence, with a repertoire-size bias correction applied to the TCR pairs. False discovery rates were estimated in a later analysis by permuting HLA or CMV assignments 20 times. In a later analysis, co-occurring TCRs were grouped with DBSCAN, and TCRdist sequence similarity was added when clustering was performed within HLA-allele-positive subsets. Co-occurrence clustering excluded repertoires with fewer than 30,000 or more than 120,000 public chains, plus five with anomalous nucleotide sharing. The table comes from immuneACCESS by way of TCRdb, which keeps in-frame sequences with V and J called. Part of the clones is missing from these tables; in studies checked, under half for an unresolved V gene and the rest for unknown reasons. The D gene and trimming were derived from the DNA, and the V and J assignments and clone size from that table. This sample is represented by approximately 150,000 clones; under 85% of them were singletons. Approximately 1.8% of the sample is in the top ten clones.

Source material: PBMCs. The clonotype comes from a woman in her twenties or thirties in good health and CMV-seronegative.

The CDR3 loop reads CASSGEGVQTQYF. The nucleotide sequence is given as TGTGCCAGCAGTGGGGAGGGGGTACAGACCCAGTACTTC. The V and J segments used are TRBV2 and TRBJ2-5; TRBD2 could be the D gene, as 7 bases match. In the germline V gene, CDR1 corresponds to SNHLY and CDR2 to FYNNEI. The germline ends are 12 bases apart after V is trimmed by 4 bases and J by 6 bases. Spanning cysteine to phenylalanine, the CDR3 consists of 13 amino acids. The kept DNA is CDR3 alone, 39 bases in frame from the first base. With the portions outside the CDR3 filled from the reference TRBV2 and TRBJ2-5 genes, the complete variable region becomes EPEVTQTPSHQVTQMGQEVILRCVPISNHLYFYWYRQILGQKVEFLVSFYNNEISEKSEIFDDQFSVERPDGSNFTLKIRSTKLEDSAMYFCASSGEGVQTQYFGPGTRLLVL.